This T cell receptor (beta chain) is from a study of metastatic and nonmetastatic thyroid tumors. TCRdb re-clonotyped the PCR reads through MiXCR. The data contain some 33,000 clones, 10% to 12% of them singletons. No treatment had been given to any patient before thyroid surgery. This clone was recorded at least ten times. The J segment lost 0 bases and the V segment lost 0 bases, leaving 2 bases of the junction unmatched. This CDR3 is 15 amino acids long. Germline values: CDR1 LGHNA, CDR2 YNFKEQ. V and J are TRBV4-2 and TRBJ2-7; 7 bases agree with TRBD2. The sequencing input was blood. This TCR was sampled from a female donor with papillary thyroid cancer or a benign thyroid nodule (not recorded which). Some clones in this sample may be carry-over from other donors' samples. The CDR3 is CASSQEAGSSYEQYF. The DNA for the CDR3 is TGTGCCAGCAGCCAAGAAGCGGGGAGCTCCTACGAGCAGTACTTC.